This T cell receptor beta chain was sequenced during a study of blood T cell repertoires in COVID-19. Study-level information: Specimens from acute and convalescent COVID-19 originated in the United States, Italy and Spain. T cells, B-cell-depleted T cells, or PBMCs provided the cDNA or gDNA that served as material.

The V gene end was trimmed by 3 bases and the J gene end by 4 bases; junction bases not matched to a gene: 11. From germline, CDR1 is MDHEN and CDR2 SYDVKM. The CDR3 is 16 amino acids. Profiled with immunoSEQ multiplex PCR; TCRdb holds only in-frame clones, not every one. The sample holds 200,000 to 300,000 clones; around 85% are singletons and the top ten take roughly a tenth. This receptor was obtained from an elderly woman with acute or convalescent COVID-19. This chain uses TRBV28 with TRBJ1-2; TRBD1 matches 7 bases. Specimen: peripheral blood. CDR3 nucleotides: TGTGCCAGCAGTTTGGTTCCGGGACAGAGGACCTATGGCTACACCTTC. Its translation is CASSLVPGQRTYGYTF.